The clone carrying this TCR beta chain was seen just once. TCRbeta CDR3 was sequenced at survey depth with template counts. Using immunoSEQ multiplex PCR, the repertoire was profiled, and TCRdb retains in-frame clones only, with some absent. This sample carries approximately 30,000 clones, around 86% of them seen once, and the ten largest clones take 3% to 4%. This specimen belongs to a study of tissue T cells after allogeneic stem cell transplantation. In the study overall: This research-autopsy study prospectively enrolled adult allogeneic hematopoietic cell transplant recipients with steroid-refractory graft-versus-host disease. Several lines of graft-versus-host disease therapy were given to all patients, all with gastrointestinal involvement.

The TCR originated in a woman aged 18 to 55 who later had graft-versus-host disease after an allogeneic stem cell transplant. Sample: blood, taken before transplantation.

The CDR3 spells CASSQGAGESPGWSNIQYF. CDR3 nucleotide sequence: TGTGCCAGCAGCCAAGGGGCAGGGGAAAGCCCGGGGTGGTCAAACATTCAGTACTTC. The chain joins TRBV14 to TRBJ2-4; possible D gene TRBD1, 6 bases. This CDR3 is built from 19 residues. Germline CDR1 reads SGHDN; CDR2 reads FVKESK. V shed 1 base and J shed 6 bases, with 25 bases lying between them.